The entry below describes one T cell receptor beta chain. What it binds is not known. Trimming at V came to 6 bases and at J to 0 bases, leaving 4 bases not matched to a gene. Germline CDR1 reads MNHNY; CDR2 reads SVGAGI (reference sequence). This CDR3 has 15 residues. Some clones are missing from TCRdb's copy, which holds only in-frame ones; the method was immunoSEQ multiplex PCR. The data hold some 90,000 clones, with roughly four fifths observed a single time. This specimen belongs to a study of graft-versus-host responses after intestinal transplantation. Study background: Multivisceral, liver-intestinal, or isolated intestinal grafts went to recipients. All recipients got anti-thymocyte globulin induction, then tacrolimus and steroids for 3 to 4 years. Findings and limits, study-wide: Peak GvH clone levels in circulation were associated with early post-transplant HvG declines. GvH clones appeared in recipient marrow, some first in ileum or blood.

This clonotype was obtained from a human donor who received an intestinal transplant. This chain joins TRBV6-6 and TRBJ2-2, with TRBD1 matching over 7 bases. The sample in question was unstimulated CD4+ T cells sorted from spleen or lymph node cells, obtained before intestinal transplant. CDR3: CASSPGQTNTGELFF. As DNA, the CDR3 is TGTGCCAGCAGCCCGGGACAGACGAACACCGGGGAGCTGTTTTTT.